Sequencing of this T cell receptor (beta chain) was carried out in a study of cytomegalovirus exposure and HLA in healthy donors. Findings and limits, study-wide: In a later analysis, common viral pathogens appeared linked to several of the most significant clusters. The likely origin of a cluster of highly shared sequence variants was a sequencing artifact. There were a few CMV-associated chains whose specificity for CMV antigens was confirmed in vitro. Association with HLA alleles at 0.05 false discovery rate was found for 15,000 or so TCR beta sequences in a later analysis.

The PCR was carried out with 60 Vbeta primers and 13 Jbeta primers. Generated by immunoSEQ multiplex PCR, the TCRdb table keeps only in-frame clones and is missing some. The sample has around 150,000 clones; over 70% are singletons. CDR1 is MGHDK, CDR2 SYGVNS, per germline. The V segment lost 3 bases and the J segment 1 base; nucleotides outside the gene matches: 9. The CDR3 contains 17 residues. Notes on this clone: The antigen is not known.

This receptor was obtained from a male donor in good health and CMV-seropositive. Sequencing was performed on PBMCs. The J gene is TRBJ2-5, the V gene TRBV25-1; the match to TRBD1 covers 9 bases. Written as DNA, the CDR3 is TGTGCCAGCAGTGACATTTTAGGGGGACAGGGCCAAGAGACCCAGTACTTC. This sequence encodes CASSDILGGQGQETQYF.